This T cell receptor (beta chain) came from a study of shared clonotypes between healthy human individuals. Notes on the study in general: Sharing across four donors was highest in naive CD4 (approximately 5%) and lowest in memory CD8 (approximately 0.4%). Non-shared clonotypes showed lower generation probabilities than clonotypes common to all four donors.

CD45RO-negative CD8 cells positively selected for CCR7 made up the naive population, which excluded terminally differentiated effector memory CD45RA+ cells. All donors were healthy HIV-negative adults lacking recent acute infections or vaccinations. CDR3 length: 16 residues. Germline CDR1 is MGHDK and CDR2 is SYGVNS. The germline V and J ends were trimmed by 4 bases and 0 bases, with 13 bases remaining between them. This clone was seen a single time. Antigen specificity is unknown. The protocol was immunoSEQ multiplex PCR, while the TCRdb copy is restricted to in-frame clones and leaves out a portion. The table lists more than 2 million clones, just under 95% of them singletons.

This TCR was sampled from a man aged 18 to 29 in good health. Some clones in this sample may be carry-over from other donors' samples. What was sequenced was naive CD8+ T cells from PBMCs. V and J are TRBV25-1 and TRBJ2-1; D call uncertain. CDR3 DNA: TGTGCCAGCAGTGGGTACCTCCCAAGCTCCTACAATGAGCAGTTCTTC. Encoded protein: CASSGYLPSSYNEQFF.